These T cell receptor beta chains were read from a single sample in a study of shared clonotypes between healthy human individuals. Profiled with immunoSEQ multiplex PCR; TCRdb holds only in-frame clones, not every one. Seen here are about 2.3 million clones, about 92% observed once, and the top ten hold 0.3% to 0.4%. The sequenced sample was naive CD4+ T cells from PBMCs. The receptor source for this set is a man aged 18 to 35 in good health. Some clones in this sample may be carry-over from other donors' samples. Both conserved end residues are part of each CDR3. A D gene is named only where the DNA matches it firmly. Where a row states a size, it is once, few, many or the class of an expanded clone; other rows omit it.

V	J	D	size	DNA	CDR3
TRBV27	TRBJ1-1	NA	NA	TGTGCCAGCAGAATCAGAGGGCCGAACACTGAAGCTTTCTTT	CASRIRGPNTEAFF
TRBV15	TRBJ1-5	NA	few	TGTGCCACCAGCAGAGAAAAGGAGAATCAGCCCCAGCATTTT	CATSREKENQPQHF
TRBV7-9	TRBJ2-1	NA	NA	TGTGCCAGCAGCTTAGTAGGAACCCAGTTCTTC	CASSLVGTQFF
TRBV5-4	TRBJ2-1	NA	NA	TGTGCCAGCAGCTTCAAAGCGGAATCCTACAATGAGCAGTTCTTC	CASSFKAESYNEQFF
TRBV18	TRBJ2-7	NA	once	TGTGCCAGCTCCAGGAACAGGCCCTCCTACGAGCAGTACTTC	CASSRNRPSYEQYF
TRBV9	TRBJ2-1	NA	few	TGTGCCAGCAGCGTAGGGTCTGGCAATGAGCAGTTCTTC	CASSVGSGNEQFF
TRBV6-1	TRBJ1-1	NA	NA	TGTGCCAGCAGTGAAGCGGGGGGGCCGGTGGGCACTGAAGCTTTCTTT	CASSEAGGPVGTEAFF
TRBV2	TRBJ1-5	NA	NA	TGTGCCAGCTCCGGGGACGGGGGTCAGCCCCAGCATTTT	CASSGDGGQPQHF
TRBV9	TRBJ2-1	TRBD2	NA	TGTGCCAGCAGCGCTAGCGGGAAGGGGATTAATGAGCAGTTCTTC	CASSASGKGINEQFF
TRBV5-6	TRBJ2-3	NA	NA	TGTGCCAGCAGCTTGGTCCGAACTGCCCCAGATACGCAGTATTTT	CASSLVRTAPDTQYF
TRBV29-1	TRBJ2-2	TRBD2	NA	TGCAGCGTTCGGGGGAGGGCCCAGGTCGGGGAGCTGTTTTTT	CSVRGRAQVGELFF
TRBV28	TRBJ1-1	NA	NA	TGTGCCAGCAGACTAACGACTGAAGCTTTCTTT	CASRLTTEAFF
TRBV30	TRBJ1-2	NA	few	TGTGCCTGGACTACCCTCGGACCCTTTCTCTACGGCTACACCTTC	CAWTTLGPFLYGYTF
TRBV2	TRBJ2-7	TRBD1	NA	TGTGCCAGCAGGGACGGGACAGGGCTAACCGAGCAGTACTTC	CASRDGTGLTEQYF
TRBV7-6	TRBJ1-2	NA	NA	TGTGCCAGCAGCTTCACTGGGAGGAATGGCTACACCTTC	CASSFTGRNGYTF
TRBV7-2	TRBJ1-1	NA	NA	TGTGCCAGCAGCTTAGCAATCATTCGTACTGGGACTGAAGCTTTCTTT	CASSLAIIRTGTEAFF
TRBV28	TRBJ2-3	TRBD2	NA	TGTGCCAGCAGTTTTTCGTGGCGGGAGTTTAGCACAGATACGCAGTATTTT	CASSFSWREFSTDTQYF
TRBV6-1	TRBJ2-7	NA	NA	TGTGCCAGCAGTGATCCCCGAGAATCCATCCACGAGCAGTACTTC	CASSDPRESIHEQYF
TRBV4-2	TRBJ1-2	NA	NA	TGTGCCAGCAGCCAAGATCTAATCCAGTCCTATGGCTACACCTTC	CASSQDLIQSYGYTF
TRBV6-1	TRBJ2-5	TRBD1	NA	TGTGCCAGCAGGCCCGACAGGGGGCGGGAGACCCAGTACTTC	CASRPDRGRETQYF
TRBV6-5	TRBJ1-1	NA	NA	TGTGCCAGCAGTGAAGGGTCTGAAGCTTTCTTT	CASSEGSEAFF
TRBV9	TRBJ1-4	NA	NA	TGTGCCAGCAGCGTATCCCACACAACTAATGAAAAACTGTTTTTT	CASSVSHTTNEKLFF
TRBV6-5	TRBJ1-2	NA	NA	TGTGCCAGCAGGCCCAGGGCGGAGGGAGGCTACACCTTC	CASRPRAEGGYTF
TRBV5-4	TRBJ2-1	NA	NA	TGTGCCAGCAGCTTTAGGGCCTCGGGGGATGAGCAGTTCTTC	CASSFRASGDEQFF
TRBV4-2	TRBJ2-1	NA	NA	TGTGCCAGCAGCCAAGTTGATGTGGACAATGAGCAGTTCTTC	CASSQVDVDNEQFF
TRBV19	TRBJ2-1	NA	NA	TGTGCCAGTAGACACACAGGGAGCTCCTACAATGAGCAGTTCTTC	CASRHTGSSYNEQFF
TRBV7-8	TRBJ2-3	NA	NA	TGTGCCAGCAGCTTAGGGCGTTCAACAGATACGCAGTATTTT	CASSLGRSTDTQYF